These 22 T cell receptor beta chains were sequenced from one sample in a study of T cell responses to AZD1222 COVID-19 vaccine. The data were produced by immunoSEQ multiplex PCR, yet TCRdb's version contains in-frame clones alone and is incomplete. The data contain 250,000 or so clones, about 92% of them singletons. Sequencing was performed on peripheral blood, taken on day 0 of AZD1222 vaccination. The receptors were sampled from an adult in good health.

The V and J genes are TRBV28 and TRBJ2-3, with D possibly being TRBD1 (5 bases). From germline, CDR1 is MDHEN and CDR2 SYDVKM. Trimming pared 5 bases from V and 4 bases from J, leaving 7 bases between. This CDR3 has 12 amino acids. CDR3 amino acids: CASSPRADTQYF. The CDR3 DNA follows: TGTGCCAGCAGTCCCAGGGCAGATACGCAGTATTTT.

Only one count was recorded for this clone. The chain has TRBV7-9 and TRBJ2-2; D perhaps matches TRBD2 (5 bases). Trimming left V 3 bases short and J 5 bases short, with 7 bases between. This CDR3 has 13 residues. Germline CDR1 and CDR2: SEHNR and FQNEAQ (reference sequence). The CDR3 DNA is TGTGCCAGCAGCTTCTCGGGGACCGGGGAGCTGTTTTTT. Its protein is CASSFSGTGELFF.

The J gene is TRBJ1-1, the V gene TRBV4-1; D might be TRBD1 (5 bases). Germline CDR1 is MGHRA and CDR2 is YSYEKL. The length of the CDR3 is 14 residues. The V and J ends lost 7 bases and 1 base respectively, with 13 bases between them. CDR3 protein: CASKRGRENTEAFF. In DNA, the CDR3 is TGCGCCAGCAAACGGGGCAGGGAGAACACTGAAGCTTTCTTT.

The V call is TRBV18, the J call TRBJ1-1, with D unresolved. The CDR3 extends over 14 amino acids. Trimming cost V 5 bases and J 6 bases, with 16 bases left between them. The germline CDR1 and CDR2 sequences are KGHSH and LQKENI. This chain's CDR3 is CASSIDVESSEAFF. CDR3 nucleotides: TGTGCCAGCTCAATCGACGTAGAATCTTCTGAAGCTTTCTTT. Variable domain in full (rest from reference TRBV18 and TRBJ1-1): NAGVMQNPRHLVRRRGQEARLRCSPMKGHSHVYWYRQLPEEGLKFMVYLQKENIIDESGMPKERFSAEFPKEGPSILRIQQVVRGDSAAYFCASSIDVESSEAFFGQGTRLTVV.

CDR3 in amino acids: CASSIEARTGYTF. Written as DNA, the CDR3 is TGTGCCAGTAGTATAGAGGCTCGAACGGGCTACACCTTC. This chain joins TRBV19 and TRBJ1-2; D not resolved. V was shortened by 0 bases and J by 8 bases, with 10 bases between the two germline ends. CDR1 is LNHDA and CDR2 is SQIVND in the germline V gene (reference sequence). The CDR3 runs 13 residues.

The rearrangement joins TRBV10-3 to TRBJ2-1; TRBD1 aligns across 7 bases. The CDR3 is 13 residues long. Trimming cost V 3 bases and J 15 bases; bases outside gene matches: 11. The germline gives CDR1 ENHRY, CDR2 SYGVKD. This chain's CDR3 is CAISEIEQGSAFF. The CDR3 DNA follows: TGTGCCATCAGTGAAATTGAACAGGGGTCTGCGTTCTTC.

The rearrangement links TRBV19 to TRBJ2-7; TRBD1 matches 7 bases. The germline CDR1 and CDR2 sequences are LNHDA and SQIVND (reference sequence). Unmatched junction bases numbered 8, after V lost 3 bases and J lost 6 bases. The CDR3 is 14 amino acids. The DNA for the CDR3 is TGTGCCAGTAGTATCGGAGACAGGGCGTTCGAGCAGTACTTC. Its protein is CASSIGDRAFEQYF.

The V and J genes are TRBV29-1 and TRBJ2-7; tentatively, D is TRBD1 or TRBD2 (5 bases each). CDR1 is SQVTM, CDR2 ANQGSEA, per germline. V was trimmed by 4 bases and J by 1 base, leaving 23 bases between them. CDR3 size: 17 residues. The DNA of the CDR3 is TGCAGCGTTGGATTAGACAGCCCCTGGGGGAGATCCTACGAGCAGTACTTC. It encodes CSVGLDSPWGRSYEQYF.

The CDR3 nucleotides are TGCAGCGTTGATCGGTTGAGCTATGGCTACACCTTC. As protein: CSVDRLSYGYTF. The chain recombines TRBV29-1 with TRBJ1-2; D not resolved. Trimming shortened V by 3 bases and J by 4 bases, and 9 bases separated the two germline ends. Germline CDR1 is SQVTM and CDR2 is ANQGSEA. This CDR3 is 12 amino acids long.

V gene TRBV6-5 combines with J gene TRBJ1-1, with D possibly matching TRBD1 (6 bases). There are 14 residues in the CDR3. Trimming left V 7 bases short and J 2 bases short, with 14 bases between. Germline-derived CDR1 and CDR2 are MNHEY and SVGAGI. The CDR3 DNA reads TGTGCCAGCATTTCCCGGACAGCTAACACTGAAGCTTTCTTT. Its translation is CASISRTANTEAFF.

J is TRBJ1-3 and V is TRBV6-1, with 8 bases identical to TRBD1. Per germline, CDR1 MNHNS and CDR2 SASEGT. The CDR3 consists of 17 residues. J gave up 0 bases and V 4 bases, and 8 bases lay outside the gene matches. The CDR3 DNA reads TGTGCCAGCAGTGTACGACAGGGGTCCTACTCTGGAAACACCATATATTTT. Its protein is CASSVRQGSYSGNTIYF.

V is TRBV3-1 (or the pseudogene TRBV3-2) and J is TRBJ2-7, with 7 bases fitting TRBD2. The V segment lost 0 bases and the J segment 2 bases; nucleotides outside the gene matches: 7. The CDR3 is made up of 16 amino acids. Per the germline V gene, CDR1 is LGHDT and CDR2 is YNNKEL (reference sequence). This CDR3 is CASSQEGGALTYEQYF. CDR3 nucleotide sequence: TGTGCCAGCAGCCAAGAGGGAGGGGCTCTAACCTACGAGCAGTACTTC.

V and J are TRBV27 and TRBJ2-1; TRBD1 or TRBD2 may be the D gene (5 bases each). V lost 5 bases to trimming and J lost 0 bases, with 11 bases between them. Germline V lookup: CDR1 MNHEY, CDR2 SMNVEV (reference sequence). The CDR3 extends over 15 amino acids. In DNA form, the CDR3 reads TGTGCCAGCAGTGGGGACCTACGCTCCTACAATGAGCAGTTCTTC. Translation gives CASSGDLRSYNEQFF.

The chain has TRBV18 and TRBJ1-1; D unclear. This CDR3 region has 13 residues. The germline CDR1 and CDR2 sequences are KGHSH and LQKENI. The germline V and J ends were trimmed by 5 bases and 1 base, with 8 bases remaining between them. DNA of the CDR3: TGTGCCAGCTCAAGGCAGGAGAACACTGAAGCTTTCTTT. Amino acid sequence: CASSRQENTEAFF.

This clone was detected only a few times. The chain recombines TRBV11-2 with TRBJ2-2, with D maybe TRBD1 (6 bases). From germline, CDR1 is SGHAT and CDR2 FQNNGV. Trimming took off 4 bases at V and 6 bases at J, with 21 bases between the two ends. CDR3 length equals 17 residues. CDR3 bases: TGTGCCAGCAGCTCCTTGGACAGTCGGAGTACCCCCGGGGAGCTGTTTTTT. Amino acid sequence: CASSSLDSRSTPGELFF.

The chain combines TRBV9 with TRBJ2-2, with TRBD2 identical over 8 bases. Germline CDR1 and CDR2: SGDLS and YYNGEE. The CDR3 covers 15 residues. The junction had 8 bases not matched to a gene; V was cut back by 4 bases and J by 6 bases. CDR3 sequence (DNA): TGTGCCAGCAGCCCCACCGGGGGGGCCGCCGGGGAGCTGTTTTTT. It is translated as CASSPTGGAAGELFF.

V is TRBV10-2 and J is TRBJ1-3, with TRBD1 identical over 7 bases. Germline CDR1 and CDR2: WSHSY and SAAADI. The CDR3 spans 16 residues. The V gene end was trimmed by 4 bases and the J gene end by 0 bases; junction bases not matched to a gene: 6. CDR3 bases: TGCGCCAGCAGTGTCTGGACAGGCCACTCTGGAAACACCATATATTTT. It translates to CASSVWTGHSGNTIYF.

The chain employs TRBV25-1 and TRBJ2-7; 9 bases align to TRBD2. This CDR3 is 15 amino acids long. Trimming cost V 5 bases and J 2 bases; bases outside gene matches: 7. The V gene's germline CDR1 is MGHDK and CDR2 SYGVNS. This CDR3 reads CASSPRTSAAYEQYF. CDR3 sequence (DNA): TGTGCCAGCAGTCCAAGGACTAGCGCGGCCTACGAGCAGTACTTC.

The J gene is TRBJ2-4, the V gene TRBV19; 7 bases map to TRBD1. Germline V gives CDR1 LNHDA, CDR2 SQIVND (reference sequence). V was pared by 9 bases and J by 4 bases, with 3 bases of the junction left unmatched. This CDR3 comprises 12 residues. CDR3 nucleotide sequence: TGTGCCAGCAGGGACAGAAAAAACATTCAGTACTTC. Translation gives CASRDRKNIQYF.

The chain recombines TRBV27 with TRBJ2-7, with D maybe TRBD2 (6 bases). CDR1 and CDR2 from the germline V gene are MNHEY and SMNVEV (reference sequence). Trimming cost V 5 bases and J 4 bases, with 12 bases left between them. This CDR3 region has 13 residues. CDR3 in amino acids: CASSHGTLYEQYF. CDR3 bases: TGTGCCAGCAGTCATGGGACTCTATACGAGCAGTACTTC.

The chain is built from TRBV10-3 and TRBJ2-7, with 11 bases matching TRBD2. Per germline, CDR1 ENHRY and CDR2 SYGVKD. V lost 4 bases and J lost 1; bases outside the gene matches: 3. The CDR3 contains 15 residues. The chain's CDR3 is CAISALAGGSYEQYF. The CDR3 DNA follows: TGTGCCATCAGTGCGCTAGCGGGAGGTTCCTACGAGCAGTACTTC.

The V gene is TRBV5-1, the J gene TRBJ1-5; possibly TRBD1 for D (6 bases). V was cut by 4 bases and J by 3 bases, with 14 bases left in between. Germline CDR1 SGHRS, CDR2 YFSETQ. This CDR3 has 15 amino acids. The CDR3 protein is CASSPQDSSNQPQHF. As DNA, the CDR3 is TGCGCCAGCAGCCCGCAGGACAGTTCCAATCAGCCCCAGCATTTT.